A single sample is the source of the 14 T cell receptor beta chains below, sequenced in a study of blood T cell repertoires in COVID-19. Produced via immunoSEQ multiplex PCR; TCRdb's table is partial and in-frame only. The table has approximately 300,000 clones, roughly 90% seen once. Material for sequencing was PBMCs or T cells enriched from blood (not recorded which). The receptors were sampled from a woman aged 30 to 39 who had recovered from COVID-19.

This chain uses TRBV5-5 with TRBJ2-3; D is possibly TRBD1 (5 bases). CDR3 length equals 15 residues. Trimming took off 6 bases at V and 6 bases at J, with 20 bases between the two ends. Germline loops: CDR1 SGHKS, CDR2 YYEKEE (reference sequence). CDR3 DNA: TGTGCCAGCACTAAAGGGGTGGGGTCTGCGGATACGCAGTATTTT. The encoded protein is CASTKGVGSADTQYF.

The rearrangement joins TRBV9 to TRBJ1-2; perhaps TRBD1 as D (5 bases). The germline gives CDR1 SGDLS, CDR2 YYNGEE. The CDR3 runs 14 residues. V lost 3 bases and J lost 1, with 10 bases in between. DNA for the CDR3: TGTGCCAGCAGCGCTGGGGGGGATAACTATGGCTACACCTTC. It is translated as CASSAGGDNYGYTF.

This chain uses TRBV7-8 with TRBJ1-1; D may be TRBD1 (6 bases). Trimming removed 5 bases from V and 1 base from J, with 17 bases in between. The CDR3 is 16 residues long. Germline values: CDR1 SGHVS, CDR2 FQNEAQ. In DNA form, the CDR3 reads TGTGCCAGCAGCGCAGGGACAATCACCGGGAACACTGAAGCTTTCTTT. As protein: CASSAGTITGNTEAFF.

The CDR3 loop is CASSQQGAANGEQYF. The CDR3 DNA follows: TGTGCCAGCTCCCAACAGGGGGCCGCTAACGGCGAGCAGTACTTC. This sequence joins TRBV18 and TRBJ2-7; 9 bases agree with TRBD1. CDR1 is KGHSH and CDR2 is LQKENI in the germline V gene. This CDR3 has 15 residues. Unmatched junction bases numbered 12, after V lost 6 bases and J lost 6 bases.

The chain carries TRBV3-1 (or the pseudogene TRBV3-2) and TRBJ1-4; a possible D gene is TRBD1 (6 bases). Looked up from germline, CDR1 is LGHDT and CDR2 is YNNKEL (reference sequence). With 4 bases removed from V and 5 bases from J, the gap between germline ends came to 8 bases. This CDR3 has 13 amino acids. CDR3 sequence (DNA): TGTGCCAGCAGCCGGACAGAAAATGAAAAACTGTTTTTT. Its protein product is CASSRTENEKLFF.

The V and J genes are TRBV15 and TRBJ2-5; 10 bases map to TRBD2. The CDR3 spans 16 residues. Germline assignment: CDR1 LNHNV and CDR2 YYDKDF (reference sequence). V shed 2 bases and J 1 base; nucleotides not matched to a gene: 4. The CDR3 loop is CATSRFGLAAQETQYF. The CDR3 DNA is TGTGCCACCAGCAGATTCGGACTAGCGGCCCAAGAGACCCAGTACTTC. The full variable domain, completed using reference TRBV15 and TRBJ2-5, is DAMVIQNPRYQVTQFGKPVTLSCSQTLNHNVMYWYQQKSSQAPKLLFHYYDKDFNNEADTPDNFQSRRPNTSFCFLDIRSPGLGDTAMYLCATSRFGLAAQETQYFGPGTRLLVL.

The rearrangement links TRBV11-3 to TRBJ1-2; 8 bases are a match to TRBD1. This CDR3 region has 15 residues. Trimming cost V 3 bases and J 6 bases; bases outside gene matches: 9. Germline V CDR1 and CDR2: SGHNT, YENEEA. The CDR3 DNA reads TGTGCCAGCAGCTTCCGGACAGGGTCCACTGATGGCTACACCTTC. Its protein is CASSFRTGSTDGYTF.

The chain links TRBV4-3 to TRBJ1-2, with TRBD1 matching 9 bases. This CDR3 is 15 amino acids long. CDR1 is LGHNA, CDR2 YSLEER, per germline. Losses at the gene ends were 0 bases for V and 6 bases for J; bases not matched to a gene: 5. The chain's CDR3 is CASSQDWTGADGYTF. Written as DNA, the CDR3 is TGCGCCAGCAGCCAAGATTGGACAGGGGCCGATGGCTACACCTTC.

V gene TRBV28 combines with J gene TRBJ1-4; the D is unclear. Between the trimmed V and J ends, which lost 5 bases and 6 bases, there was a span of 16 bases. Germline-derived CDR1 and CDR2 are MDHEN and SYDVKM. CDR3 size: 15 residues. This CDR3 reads CASSGVRVGDEKLFF. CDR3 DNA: TGTGCCAGCAGTGGGGTGAGGGTTGGGGATGAAAAACTGTTTTTT. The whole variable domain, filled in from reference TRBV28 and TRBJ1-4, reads DVKVTQSSRYLVKRTGEKVFLECVQDMDHENMFWYRQDPGLGLRLIYFSYDVKMKEKGDIPEGYSVSREKKERFSLILESASTNQTSMYLCASSGVRVGDEKLFFGSGTQLSVL.

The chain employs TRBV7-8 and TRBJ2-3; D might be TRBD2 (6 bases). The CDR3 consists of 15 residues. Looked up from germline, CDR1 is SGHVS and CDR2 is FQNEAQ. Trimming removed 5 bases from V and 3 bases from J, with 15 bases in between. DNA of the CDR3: TGTGCCAGCAGCCCCCGACTAGTAGAAACAGATACGCAGTATTTT. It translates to CASSPRLVETDTQYF.

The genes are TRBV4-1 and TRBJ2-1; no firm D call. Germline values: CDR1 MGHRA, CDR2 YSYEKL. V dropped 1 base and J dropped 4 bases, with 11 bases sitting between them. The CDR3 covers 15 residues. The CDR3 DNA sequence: TGCGCCAGCAGCCAAGCGGCGGTTCTGTACAATGAGCAGTTCTTC. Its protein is CASSQAAVLYNEQFF.

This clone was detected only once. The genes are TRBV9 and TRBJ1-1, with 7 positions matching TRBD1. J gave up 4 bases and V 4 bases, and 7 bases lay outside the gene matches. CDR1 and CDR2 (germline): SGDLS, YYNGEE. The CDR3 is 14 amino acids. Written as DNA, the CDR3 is TGTGCCAGCAGCAGGAGGGGACAGTCCACTGAAGCTTTCTTT. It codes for CASSRRGQSTEAFF.

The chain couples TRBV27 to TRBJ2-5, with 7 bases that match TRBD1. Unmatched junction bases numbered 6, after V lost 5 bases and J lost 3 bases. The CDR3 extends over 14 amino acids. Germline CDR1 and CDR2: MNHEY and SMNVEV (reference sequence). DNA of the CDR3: TGTGCCAGCAGTAGGGGAGACAGGGAAGAGACCCAGTACTTC. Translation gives CASSRGDREETQYF.

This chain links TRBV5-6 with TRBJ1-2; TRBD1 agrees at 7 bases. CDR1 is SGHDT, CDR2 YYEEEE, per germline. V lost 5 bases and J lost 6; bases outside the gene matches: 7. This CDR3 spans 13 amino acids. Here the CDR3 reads CASSPTGTDGYTF. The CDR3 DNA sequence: TGTGCCAGCAGTCCGACCGGGACAGATGGCTACACCTTC. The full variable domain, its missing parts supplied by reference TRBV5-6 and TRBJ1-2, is DAGVTQSPTHLIKTRGQQVTLRCSPKSGHDTVSWYQQALGQGPQFIFQYYEEEERQRGNFPDRFSGHQFPNYSSELNVNALLLGDSALYLCASSPTGTDGYTFGSGTRLTVV.